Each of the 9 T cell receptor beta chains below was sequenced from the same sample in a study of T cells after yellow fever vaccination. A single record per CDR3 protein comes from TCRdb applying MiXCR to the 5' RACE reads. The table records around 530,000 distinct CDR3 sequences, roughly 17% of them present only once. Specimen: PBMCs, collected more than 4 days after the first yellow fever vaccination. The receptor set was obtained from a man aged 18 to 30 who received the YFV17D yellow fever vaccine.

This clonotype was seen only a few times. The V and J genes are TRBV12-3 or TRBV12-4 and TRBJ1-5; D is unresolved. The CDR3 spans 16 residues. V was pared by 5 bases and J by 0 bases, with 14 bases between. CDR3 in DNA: TGTGCCAGCAGTCCCCCAGGACGGATTAGCAATCAGCCCCAGCATTTT. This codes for CASSPPGRISNQPQHF.

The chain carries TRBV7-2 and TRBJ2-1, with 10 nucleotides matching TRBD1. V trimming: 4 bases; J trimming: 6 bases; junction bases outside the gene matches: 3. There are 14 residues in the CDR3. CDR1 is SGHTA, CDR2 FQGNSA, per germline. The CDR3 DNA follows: TGTGCCAGCAGCTGGGACAGGGGAATCAATGAGCAGTTCTTC. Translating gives CASSWDRGINEQFF.

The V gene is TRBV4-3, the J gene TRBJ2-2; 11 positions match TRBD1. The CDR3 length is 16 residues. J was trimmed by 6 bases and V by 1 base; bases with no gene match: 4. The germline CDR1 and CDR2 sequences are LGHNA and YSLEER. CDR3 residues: CASSQAPGQGAGELFF. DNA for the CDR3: TGCGCCAGCAGCCAAGCCCCGGGACAGGGGGCCGGGGAGCTGTTTTTT.

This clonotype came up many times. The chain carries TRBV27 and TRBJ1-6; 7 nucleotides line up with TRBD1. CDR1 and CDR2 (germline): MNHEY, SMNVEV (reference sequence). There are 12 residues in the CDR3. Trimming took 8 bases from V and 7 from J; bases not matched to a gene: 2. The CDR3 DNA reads TGTGCCAGCGCGGACAGGAATTCACCCCTCCACTTT. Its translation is CASADRNSPLHF.

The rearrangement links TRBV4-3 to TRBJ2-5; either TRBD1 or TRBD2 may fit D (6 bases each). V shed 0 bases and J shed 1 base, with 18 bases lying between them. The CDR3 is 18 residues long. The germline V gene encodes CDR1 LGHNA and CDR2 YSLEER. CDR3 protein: CASSQDVGGGSLQETQYF. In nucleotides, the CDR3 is TGCGCCAGCAGCCAAGATGTCGGAGGGGGGTCCCTCCAAGAGACCCAGTACTTC.

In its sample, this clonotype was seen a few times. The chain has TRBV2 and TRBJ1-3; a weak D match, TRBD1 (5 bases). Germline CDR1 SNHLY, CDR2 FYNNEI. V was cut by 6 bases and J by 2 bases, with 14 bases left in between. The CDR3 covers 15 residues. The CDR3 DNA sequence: TGTGCCAGCAGACCCGGGGGGTTTCCTGGAAACACCATATATTTT. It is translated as CASRPGGFPGNTIYF.

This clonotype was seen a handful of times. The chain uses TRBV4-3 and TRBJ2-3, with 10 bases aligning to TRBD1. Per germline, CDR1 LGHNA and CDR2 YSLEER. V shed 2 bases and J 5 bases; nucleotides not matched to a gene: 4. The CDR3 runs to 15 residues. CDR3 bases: TGCGCCAGCAGCCAAAGGGACAGGGGAGGAGATACGCAGTATTTT. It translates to CASSQRDRGGDTQYF.

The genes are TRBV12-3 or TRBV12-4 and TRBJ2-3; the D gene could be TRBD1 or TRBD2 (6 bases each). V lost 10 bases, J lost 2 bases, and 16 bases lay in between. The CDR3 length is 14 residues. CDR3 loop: CATRRGTYTDTQYF. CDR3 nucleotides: TGTGCCACCCGACGGGGGACATACACAGATACGCAGTATTTT.

The CDR3: CASSWDSYTQYF. CDR3 DNA: TGCGCCAGCAGCTGGGACAGTTATACGCAGTATTTT. The chain combines TRBV5-1 with TRBJ2-3; 7 bases fit TRBD1. From germline, CDR1 is SGHRS and CDR2 YFSETQ. V dropped 3 bases and J dropped 7; count of bases not matched to a gene: 2. The CDR3 length is 12 residues.